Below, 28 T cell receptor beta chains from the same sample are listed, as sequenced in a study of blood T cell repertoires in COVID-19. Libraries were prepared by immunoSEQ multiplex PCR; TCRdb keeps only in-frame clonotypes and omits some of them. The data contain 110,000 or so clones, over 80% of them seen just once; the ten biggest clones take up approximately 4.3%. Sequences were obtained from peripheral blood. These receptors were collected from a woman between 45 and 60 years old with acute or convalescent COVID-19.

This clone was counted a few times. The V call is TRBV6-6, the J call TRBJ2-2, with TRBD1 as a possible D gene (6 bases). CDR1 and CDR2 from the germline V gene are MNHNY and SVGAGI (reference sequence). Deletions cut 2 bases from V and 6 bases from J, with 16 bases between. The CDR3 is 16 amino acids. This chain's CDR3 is CASSYRVPGAAGELFF. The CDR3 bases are TGTGCCAGCAGTTACCGAGTACCAGGGGCGGCCGGGGAGCTGTTTTTT.

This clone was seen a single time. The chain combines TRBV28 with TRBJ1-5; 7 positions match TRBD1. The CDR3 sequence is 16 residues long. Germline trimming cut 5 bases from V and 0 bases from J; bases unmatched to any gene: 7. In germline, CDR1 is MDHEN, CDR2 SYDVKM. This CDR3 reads CASSTAGQYSNQPQHF. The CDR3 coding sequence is TGTGCCAGCAGTACCGCGGGACAGTATAGCAATCAGCCCCAGCATTTT. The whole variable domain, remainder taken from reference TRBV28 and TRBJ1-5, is DVKVTQSSRYLVKRTGEKVFLECVQDMDHENMFWYRQDPGLGLRLIYFSYDVKMKEKGDIPEGYSVSREKKERFSLILESASTNQTSMYLCASSTAGQYSNQPQHFGDGTRLSIL.

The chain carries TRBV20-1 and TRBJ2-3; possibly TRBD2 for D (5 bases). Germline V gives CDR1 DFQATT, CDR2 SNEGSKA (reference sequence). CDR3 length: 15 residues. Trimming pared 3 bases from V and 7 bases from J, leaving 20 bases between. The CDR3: CSASPDPGNSHTQYF. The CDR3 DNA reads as TGCAGTGCTAGTCCTGACCCCGGGAATAGTCATACGCAGTATTTT.

Here the CDR3 reads CASSRSENEQFF. The CDR3 nucleotides are TGTGCCAGCAGTCGGAGTGAAAATGAGCAGTTCTTC. V usage is TRBV27 and J usage is TRBJ2-1; no reliable D call. CDR3 size: 12 residues. V lost 5 bases to trimming and J lost 7 bases, with 9 bases between them. In germline, CDR1 is MNHEY, CDR2 SMNVEV (reference sequence).

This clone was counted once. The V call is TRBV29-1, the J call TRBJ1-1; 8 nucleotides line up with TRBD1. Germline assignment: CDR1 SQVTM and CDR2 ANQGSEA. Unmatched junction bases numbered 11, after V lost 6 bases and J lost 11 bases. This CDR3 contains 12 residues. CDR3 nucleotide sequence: TGCAGCGTCGGAACGGATCGGACAGGGGCTTTCTTT. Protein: CSVGTDRTGAFF.

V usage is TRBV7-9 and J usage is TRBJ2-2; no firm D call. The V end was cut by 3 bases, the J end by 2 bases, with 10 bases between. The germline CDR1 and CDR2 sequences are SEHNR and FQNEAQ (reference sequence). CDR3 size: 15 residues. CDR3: CASSFPLENTGELFF. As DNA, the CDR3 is TGTGCCAGCAGCTTTCCTCTAGAAAACACCGGGGAGCTGTTTTTT.

This chain's CDR3 is CAWSVIRPGMNTEAFF. The DNA of the CDR3 is TGTGCCTGGAGTGTGATCCGTCCAGGGATGAACACTGAAGCTTTCTTT. The rearrangement links TRBV30 to TRBJ1-1, with a possible D match to TRBD1 (5 bases). CDR1 and CDR2 from the germline V gene are GTSNPN and SVGIG (reference sequence). V lost 0 bases, J lost 0 bases, and 14 bases lay in between. This CDR3 comprises 16 residues.

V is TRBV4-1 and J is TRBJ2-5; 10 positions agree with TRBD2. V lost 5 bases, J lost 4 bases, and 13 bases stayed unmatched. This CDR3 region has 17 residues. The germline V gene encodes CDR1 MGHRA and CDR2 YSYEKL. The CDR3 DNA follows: TGCGCCAGCAGCTCCCGGACTAGCGGCGGTCGGGGAGAGACCCAGTACTTC. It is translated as CASSSRTSGGRGETQYF.

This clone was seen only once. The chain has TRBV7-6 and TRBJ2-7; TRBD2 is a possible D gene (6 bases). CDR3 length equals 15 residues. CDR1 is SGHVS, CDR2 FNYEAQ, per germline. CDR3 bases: TGTTCTCAAACCGAAGGAGGAGGGCCGGCCTACGAGCAGTACTTC. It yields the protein CSQTEGGGPAYEQYF.

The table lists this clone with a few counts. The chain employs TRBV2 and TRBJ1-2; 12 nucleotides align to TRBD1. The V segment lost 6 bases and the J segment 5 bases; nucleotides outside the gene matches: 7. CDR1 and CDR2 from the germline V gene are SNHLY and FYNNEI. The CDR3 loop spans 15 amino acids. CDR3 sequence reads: CASRGTGGARYGYTF. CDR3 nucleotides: TGTGCCAGCAGGGGGACAGGGGGCGCTCGGTATGGCTACACCTTC.

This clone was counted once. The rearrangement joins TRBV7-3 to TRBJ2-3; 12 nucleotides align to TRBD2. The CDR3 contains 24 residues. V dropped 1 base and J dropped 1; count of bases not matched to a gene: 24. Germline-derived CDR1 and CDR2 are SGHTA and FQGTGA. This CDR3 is CASSLRLAGVFVFGVLARTDTQYF. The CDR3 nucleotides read TGTGCCAGCAGCTTAAGACTAGCGGGAGTTTTTGTTTTTGGCGTGCTGGCCCGCACAGATACGCAGTATTTT.

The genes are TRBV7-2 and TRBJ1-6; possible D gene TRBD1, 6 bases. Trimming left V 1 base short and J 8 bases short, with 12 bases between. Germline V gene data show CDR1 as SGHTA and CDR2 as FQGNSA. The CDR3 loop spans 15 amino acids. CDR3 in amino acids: CASSLVLTGDSPLHF. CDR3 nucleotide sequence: TGTGCCAGCAGCTTAGTTTTGACAGGAGATTCACCCCTCCACTTT.

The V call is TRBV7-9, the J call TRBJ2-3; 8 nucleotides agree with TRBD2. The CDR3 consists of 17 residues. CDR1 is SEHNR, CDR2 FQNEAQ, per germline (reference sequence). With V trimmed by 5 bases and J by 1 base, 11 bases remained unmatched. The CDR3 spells CASSPPGGPFGTDTQYF. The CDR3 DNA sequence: TGTGCCAGCAGCCCCCCGGGAGGGCCTTTTGGCACAGATACGCAGTATTTT.

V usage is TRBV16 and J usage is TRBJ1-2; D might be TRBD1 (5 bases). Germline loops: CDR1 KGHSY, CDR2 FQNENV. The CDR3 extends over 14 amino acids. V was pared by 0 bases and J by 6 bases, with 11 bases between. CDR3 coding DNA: TGTGCCAGCAGCCAATCAGGGGCAGGGAATGGCTACACCTTC. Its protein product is CASSQSGAGNGYTF.

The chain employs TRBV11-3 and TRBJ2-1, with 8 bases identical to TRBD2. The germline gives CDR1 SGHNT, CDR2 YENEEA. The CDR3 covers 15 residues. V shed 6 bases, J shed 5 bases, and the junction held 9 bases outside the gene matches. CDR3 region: CASSLGAGGDNEQFF. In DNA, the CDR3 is TGTGCCAGCAGTCTTGGGGCGGGGGGTGACAATGAGCAGTTCTTC.

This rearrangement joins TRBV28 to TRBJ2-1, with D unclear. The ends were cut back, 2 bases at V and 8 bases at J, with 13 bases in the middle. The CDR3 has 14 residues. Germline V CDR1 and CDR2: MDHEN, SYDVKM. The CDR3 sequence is CASSLTPARDEQFF. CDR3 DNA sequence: TGTGCCAGCAGTTTAACCCCTGCCCGGGATGAGCAGTTCTTC.

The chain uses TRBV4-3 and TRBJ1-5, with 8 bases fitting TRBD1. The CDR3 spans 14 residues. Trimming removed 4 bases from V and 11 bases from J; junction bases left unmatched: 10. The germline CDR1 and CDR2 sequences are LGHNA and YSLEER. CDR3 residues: CASSPDRALGAQHF. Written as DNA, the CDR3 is TGCGCCAGCAGCCCGGACAGGGCACTTGGGGCCCAGCATTTT.

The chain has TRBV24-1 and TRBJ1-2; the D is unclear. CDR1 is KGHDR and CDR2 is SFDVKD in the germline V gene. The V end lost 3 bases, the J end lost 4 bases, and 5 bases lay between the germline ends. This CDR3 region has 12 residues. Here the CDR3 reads CATSDELYGYTF. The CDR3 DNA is TGTGCCACCAGTGATGAGCTCTATGGCTACACCTTC.

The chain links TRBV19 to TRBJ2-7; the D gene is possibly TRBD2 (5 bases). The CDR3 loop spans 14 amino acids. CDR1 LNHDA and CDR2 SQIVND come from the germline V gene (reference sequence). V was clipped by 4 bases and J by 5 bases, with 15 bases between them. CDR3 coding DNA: TGTGCCAGTAGTACAGCCTCGGGGTACAACGAGCAGTACTTC. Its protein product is CASSTASGYNEQYF.

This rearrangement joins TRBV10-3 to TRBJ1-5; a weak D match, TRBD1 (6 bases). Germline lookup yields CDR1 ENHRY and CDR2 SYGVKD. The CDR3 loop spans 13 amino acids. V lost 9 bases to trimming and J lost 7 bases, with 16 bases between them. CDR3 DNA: TGTGCCATATCTTTCGGGGGGGGCCAGCCCCAGCATTTT. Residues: CAISFGGGQPQHF.

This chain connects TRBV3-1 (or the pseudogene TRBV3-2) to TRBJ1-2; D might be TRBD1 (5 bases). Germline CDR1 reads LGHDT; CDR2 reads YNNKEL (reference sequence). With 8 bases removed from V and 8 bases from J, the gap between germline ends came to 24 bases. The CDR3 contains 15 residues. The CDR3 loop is CASRDSGTSRVGYTF. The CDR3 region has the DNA TGTGCCAGCCGAGATTCAGGGACTTCTCGTGTAGGCTACACCTTC.

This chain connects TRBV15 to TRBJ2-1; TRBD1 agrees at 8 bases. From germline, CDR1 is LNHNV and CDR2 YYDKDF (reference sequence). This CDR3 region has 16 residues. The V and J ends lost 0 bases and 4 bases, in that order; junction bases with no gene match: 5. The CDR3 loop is CATSRDTGGQYNEQFF. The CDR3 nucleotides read TGTGCCACCAGCAGAGACACAGGGGGACAGTACAATGAGCAGTTCTTC.

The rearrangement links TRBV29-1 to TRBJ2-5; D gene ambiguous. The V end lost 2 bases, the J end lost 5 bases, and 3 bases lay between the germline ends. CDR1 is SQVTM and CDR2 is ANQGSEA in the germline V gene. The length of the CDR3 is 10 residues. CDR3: CSVERETQYF. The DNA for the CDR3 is TGCAGCGTTGAACGTGAGACCCAGTACTTC.

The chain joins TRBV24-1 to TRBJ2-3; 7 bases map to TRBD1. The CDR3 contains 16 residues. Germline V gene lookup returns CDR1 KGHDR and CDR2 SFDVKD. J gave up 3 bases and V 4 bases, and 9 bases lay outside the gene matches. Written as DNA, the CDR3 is TGTGCCACCAGTGACCCGCGACAGGGATCGACAGATACGCAGTATTTT. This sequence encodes CATSDPRQGSTDTQYF.

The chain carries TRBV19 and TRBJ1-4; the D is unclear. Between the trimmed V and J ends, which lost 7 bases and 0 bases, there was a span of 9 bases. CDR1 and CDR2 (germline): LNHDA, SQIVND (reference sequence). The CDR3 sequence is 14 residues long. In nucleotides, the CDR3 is TGTGCCAGTACCGAAGGAGCAACTAATGAAAAACTGTTTTTT. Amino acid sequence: CASTEGATNEKLFF.

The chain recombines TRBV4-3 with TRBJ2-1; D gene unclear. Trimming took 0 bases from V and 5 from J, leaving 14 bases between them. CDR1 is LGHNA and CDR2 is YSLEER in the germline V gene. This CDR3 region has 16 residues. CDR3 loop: CASSQDLGGGDNEQFF. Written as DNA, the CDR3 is TGCGCCAGCAGCCAAGATCTCGGTGGCGGTGACAATGAGCAGTTCTTC.

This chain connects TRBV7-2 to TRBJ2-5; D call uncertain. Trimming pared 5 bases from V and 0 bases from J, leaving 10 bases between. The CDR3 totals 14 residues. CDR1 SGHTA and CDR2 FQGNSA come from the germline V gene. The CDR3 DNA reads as TGTGCCAGCAGCGGGCCCTACTACCAAGAGACCCAGTACTTC. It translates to CASSGPYYQETQYF.

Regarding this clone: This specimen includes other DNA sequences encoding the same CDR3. Here the CDR3 reads CASSPRGGGYNEQFF. The DNA of the CDR3 is TGTGCCAGCAGCCCCCGGGGAGGGGGGTACAATGAGCAGTTCTTC. The gene calls are TRBV11-3 and TRBJ2-1; possibly TRBD2 for D (7 bases). The germline V and J ends were trimmed by 5 bases and 4 bases, with 15 bases remaining between them. Per germline, CDR1 SGHNT and CDR2 YENEEA. The CDR3 consists of 15 residues. Drawing the rest from reference TRBV11-3 and TRBJ2-1, the complete variable domain is EAGVVQSPRYKIIEKKQPVAFWCNPISGHNTLYWYLQNLGQGPELLIRYENEEAVDDSQLPKDRFSAERLKGVDSTLKIQPAELGDSAVYLCASSPRGGGYNEQFFGPGTRLTVL.